Listed below are T cell receptor beta chains from one sample, sequenced in a study of graft-versus-host responses after intestinal transplantation. Measured with immunoSEQ multiplex PCR; TCRdb has only the in-frame clones, and not every one. Here the sample spans approximately 89,000 clones, over 80% being singletons. These receptors' antigens are unknown. The material was unstimulated CD8+ T cells sorted from spleen or lymph node cells, obtained before transplant. The receptors come from a human donor who was the organ donor for an intestinal transplant. The CDR3 runs from the conserved cysteine through the conserved F or W. D genes are given only for firm matches. Size is omitted from some rows. Given values are once, few, many or a class for expanded clones.

V gene	D gene	clone size	J gene	CDR3 DNA	CDR3 protein
TRBV7-3	TRBD2	.	TRBJ2-1	TGTGCCAGCAGCTTAAGCCCGGGACTAGCGGGAGGACTTTACAATGAGCAGTTCTTC	CASSLSPGLAGGLYNEQFF
TRBV7-9	TRBD2	.	TRBJ2-1	TGTGCCAGCAGCACCCCGTCGAGCGGGAGGGAGGGCGGGCAGTTCTTC	CASSTPSSGREGGQFF
TRBV18	.	once	TRBJ2-5	TGTGCCAGCTCACCGGTGGGGACTGCCCTCCGGGAGACCCAGTACTTC	CASSPVGTALRETQYF
TRBV5-5	.	once	TRBJ2-7	TGTGCCAGCAGCTTGGACAGGTTCTTTTTCTACGAGCAGTACTTC	CASSLDRFFFYEQYF
TRBV18	.	once	TRBJ2-6	TGTGCCAGCTCACCATCGCCGAGGGCCGGGGCCAACGTCCTGACTTTC	CASSPSPRAGANVLTF
TRBV5-5	.	.	TRBJ1-2	TGTGCCAGCAGCTTGATACTTTCTGGCTACACCTTC	CASSLILSGYTF
TRBV11-3	.	.	TRBJ1-1	TGTGCCAGCAGCTTAGACGGGAACACTGAAGCTTTCTTT	CASSLDGNTEAFF
TRBV30	TRBD1	.	TRBJ1-2	TGTGCCTGGAGGCGACAGGGGTCTAACTATGGCTACACCTTC	CAWRRQGSNYGYTF
TRBV18	.	.	TRBJ1-1	TGTGCCAGCTCACCACCAATGGAGGCTGAAGCTTTCTTT	CASSPPMEAEAFF
TRBV9	TRBD1	once	TRBJ2-7	TGTGCCAGCAGCGTAGTGCCCGGGACAGGGAGAGAGCAGTACTTC	CASSVVPGTGREQYF
TRBV4-1	.	few	TRBJ2-7	TGCGCCAGCAGCCAAGAAGGTGAGGGTCCCTACGAGCAGTACTTC	CASSQEGEGPYEQYF
TRBV11-1	TRBD2	.	TRBJ2-1	TGTGCCAGCAGCCCTCTGGAGCGGGGGAATGAGCAGTTCTTC	CASSPLERGNEQFF
TRBV5-1	TRBD2	.	TRBJ2-5	TGCGCCAGCAGCTTTCTCGGGGGGGAGACCCAGTACTTC	CASSFLGGETQYF
TRBV29-1	.	.	TRBJ1-1	TGCAGCGTTGATACAGGCGAAGCTTTCTTT	CSVDTGEAFF
TRBV14	TRBD2	.	TRBJ2-3	TGTGCCAGCAGCCGACTAGCGGGATATACAGATACGCAGTATTTT	CASSRLAGYTDTQYF
TRBV10-3	.	.	TRBJ1-2	TGTGCCATCACACAGGGTGTGCATCATGGCTACACCTTC	CAITQGVHHGYTF
TRBV9	TRBD1	.	TRBJ1-2	TGTGCCAGCAGCGTATCGGACAGGGGTCCGGAGGGCTACACCTTC	CASSVSDRGPEGYTF
TRBV6-5	.	.	TRBJ1-2	TGTGCCAGCCGTCAGTTCGGAGCCAGGGGCTATGGCTACACCTTC	CASRQFGARGYGYTF
TRBV19	.	.	TRBJ1-5	TGTGCCAGTAGTATAACGGTTACAGGGTGGTTCAATCAGCCCCAGCATTTT	CASSITVTGWFNQPQHF
TRBV27	TRBD1	once	TRBJ2-7	TGTGCCAGCAGTTTAACGTCTGGGACAGGGGGCGAGCAGTACTTC	CASSLTSGTGGEQYF
TRBV7-2	.	.	TRBJ2-7	TGTGCCAGCAGCCACCCCCAGGGGTGGTCCTACGAGCAGTACTTC	CASSHPQGWSYEQYF
TRBV9	TRBD1	.	TRBJ2-2	TGTGCCAGCAGCGTGACAGGGGGCACCGGGGAGCTGTTTTTT	CASSVTGGTGELFF
TRBV4-2	.	.	TRBJ1-2	TGTGCCAGCAGCCAAGAATTGCCAGGGCAGGGCTACACCTTC	CASSQELPGQGYTF
TRBV5-4	TRBD1	.	TRBJ2-7	TGTGCCAGCAGCCACGGTAGCGACAGGGCCGAGCAGTACTTC	CASSHGSDRAEQYF
TRBV5-1	.	.	TRBJ2-1	TGCGCCAGCAGCCCCCCGCCCTCAGACAGCCTTTTCCTGTTCTTC	CASSPPPSDSLFLFF
TRBV9	.	.	TRBJ1-1	TGTGCCAGCAGCGTAGGTGGTAGCACTGAAGCTTTCTTT	CASSVGGSTEAFF
TRBV5-6	TRBD1	.	TRBJ1-1	TGTGCCAGCAGCTTGGCCAGAGGGACAGGGGCTTTCTTT	CASSLARGTGAFF
TRBV4-1	TRBD2	.	TRBJ2-1	TGCGCCAGCAGCGCACAGACTAGCGGCCCCTACAATGAGCAGTTCTTC	CASSAQTSGPYNEQFF